This entry features one TCR beta chain sequence. Its antigen remains unidentified. No clone much larger than this one lies a single base away; base qualities are absent. The data are from a study of PD-1 blockade in classical Hodgkin lymphoma (dated by TCRdb to the early 2020s). Background on the whole study: Nivolumab dosing was 3 mg/kg intravenously every 2 weeks, continuing until either disease progression or unacceptable toxicity. A peripheral blood immune signature of response to PD-1 blockade in classical Hodgkin lymphoma was defined using TCR beta sequencing and CyTOF.

Trimming takes 6 bases from V and 2 bases from J, and the germline ends sit 8 bases apart. The CDR3 covers 12 residues, taking in both the cysteine and the phenylalanine. This entry keeps only the CDR3 DNA: 36 bases, framed from base 1. From a lookup of the germline V gene, CDR1 and CDR2 are SNHLY and FYNNEI. Taken with the paper, the label for time point translates to: cycle 1 day 1 (C1D1), immediately before nivolumab initiation. Every trial patient had relapsed following autologous stem cell transplantation, and prior brentuximab vedotin exposure was what differed among cohorts A, B and C. A total of approximately 51 patients with relapsed/refractory classical Hodgkin lymphoma made up the trial cohort, and each patient's best overall response was complete response, partial response or progressive disease. In the multi-cohort phase II CheckMate 205 trial, trial patients received single-agent nivolumab. An independent review committee assessed best overall response using the 2007 International Working Group response criteria. Trial PBMCs were collected just before the start of nivolumab (C1D1) and during therapy at cycle 2 day 1 and cycle 4 day 1. After peripheral blood was drawn into 8 mL Vacutainer Cell Preparation Tubes, PBMCs were isolated by centrifugation and then cryopreserved.

Genomic DNA was isolated using the Qiagen DNeasy kit from unsorted PBMCs as well as from negatively selected CD4+ and CD8+ fractions. TCR beta CDR3 regions were amplified by immunoSEQ multiplex PCR using primers annealing to V and J segments. A synthetic immune receptor repertoire was used to minimize amplification bias, and remaining bias was computationally removed after sequencing. The authors' pipeline ran thus. Custom Python scripts were used to quantify repertoire diversity as the Shannon entropy index. Unsorted, CD4+ and CD8+ repertoires were examined separately, except in combined analyses, for which CD4+ and CD8+ sequences were merged in silico. Clonal expansion was defined as at least a 2-fold frequency increase after treatment relative to C1D1, with a pseudocount of 0.5 for undetected baseline clones. Singleton clones were defined as clones with 0 or 1 copy at C1D1, and non-singleton clones were defined as clones with 2 or more copies. Clones expanded in unsorted samples were annotated as CD4+, CD8+ or unknown by matching protein sequences in sorted samples from the same patient. Diversity changes from C1D1 to C4D1 were tested in paired samples using Wilcoxon tests. The table was pulled from immuneACCESS by TCRdb, which kept in-frame rearrangements only. Such tables lose some clones; where checked, under half of the loss comes from unresolved V genes, and the rest has no known cause. Clone size and the V and J calls come from that table; the DNA yielded D and trimming. This sample has tens of thousands of clones in its table, and 90% of those were observed once. The leading ten clones occupy about 8.8% of the sample.

Overall study outcomes, separate from this receptor: Among trial patients, those achieving complete response had baseline diversity similar to that of newly diagnosed patients, while diversity was significantly lower in partial responders and progressors. Diversity was lower in patients who began nivolumab less than 1 year after ASCT, so these patients were left out of later analyses to avoid confounding by immune reconstitution. The study covered only a single clinical trial cohort, and the causes of the repertoire differences, possibly disease activity or prior therapy, were still not defined. A significant rise by C4D1 was seen in CD4+ but not CD8+ TCR diversity (p=0.0027 vs p=0.16), with the rise being most apparent in complete responders (p=0.02). Baseline TCR diversity was reported to be lower in newly diagnosed patients than in healthy donors, and even lower in relapsed/refractory patients.

This chain is built from TRBV2 and TRBJ2-7; the D gene assignment is ambiguous. The clonotype originates from a human donor with classical Hodgkin lymphoma. This material consisted of peripheral blood mononuclear cells (PBMCs), taken at baseline. This receptor has the CDR3 CASRSSAYEQYF. In nucleotide form, the sequence is TGTGCCAGCAGGAGCAGTGCCTACGAGCAGTACTTC.